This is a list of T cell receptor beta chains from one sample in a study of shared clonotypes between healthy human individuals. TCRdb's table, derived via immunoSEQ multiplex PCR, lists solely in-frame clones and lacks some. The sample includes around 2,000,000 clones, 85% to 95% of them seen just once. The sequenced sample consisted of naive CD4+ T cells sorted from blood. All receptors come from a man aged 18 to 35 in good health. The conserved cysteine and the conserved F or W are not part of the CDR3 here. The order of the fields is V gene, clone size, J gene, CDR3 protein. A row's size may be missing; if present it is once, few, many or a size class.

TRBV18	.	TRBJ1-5	ASSPREGGQPQH
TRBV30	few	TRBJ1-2	AWSVRAGVHYGYT
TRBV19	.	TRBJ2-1	ASSLRGLAGGNSYNEQF
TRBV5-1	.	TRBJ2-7	ASSSQGHPYEQY
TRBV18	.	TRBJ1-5	ASSPAEGISNQPQH
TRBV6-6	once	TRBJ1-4	ASRSTGLGEKLF
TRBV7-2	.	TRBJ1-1	ASSTRDGVTEAF
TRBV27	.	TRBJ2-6	ATGQGSPGANVLT
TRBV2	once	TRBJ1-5	ASSERGTGSGQPQH
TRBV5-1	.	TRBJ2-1	ASSLGGLAAFNEQF
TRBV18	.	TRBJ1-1	ASSPPVREIGSTEAF
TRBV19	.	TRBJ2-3	ASSIGASRDTQY
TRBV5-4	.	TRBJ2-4	ASSPGTIDIQY
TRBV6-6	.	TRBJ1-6	ATLQGARNSPLH
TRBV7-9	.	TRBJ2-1	ASSSLSGGVYNEQF
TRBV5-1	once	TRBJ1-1	ASSPGQTSNTEAF
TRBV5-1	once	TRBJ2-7	ASSSGTGFNEQY
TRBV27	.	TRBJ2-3	ASSLFGGAFSDTQY
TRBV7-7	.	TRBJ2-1	ALGTGVRNEQF
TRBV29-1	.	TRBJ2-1	SAAWGPETSNEQF
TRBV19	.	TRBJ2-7	ASSRQGPAYNLPYEQY
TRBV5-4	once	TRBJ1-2	ASRGGTAGGGYT
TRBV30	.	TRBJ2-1	AWTPMAHNEQF
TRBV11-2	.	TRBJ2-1	ASSPEAGGPHNEQF
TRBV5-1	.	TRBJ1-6	ASSPGQTASPLH
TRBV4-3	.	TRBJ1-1	ASSQDPGKNTEAF
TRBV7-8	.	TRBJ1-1	ASSLDVETEAF
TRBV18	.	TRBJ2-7	ASSLGGSYEQY
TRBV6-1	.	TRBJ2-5	ASSGWGQGEGETQY
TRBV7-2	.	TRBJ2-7	ASSLVASGAYEQY
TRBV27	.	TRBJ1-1	ASQLTLVNTEAF
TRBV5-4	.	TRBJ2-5	ASSSDGETQY
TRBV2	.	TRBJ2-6	ASRTGGAVSGANVLT